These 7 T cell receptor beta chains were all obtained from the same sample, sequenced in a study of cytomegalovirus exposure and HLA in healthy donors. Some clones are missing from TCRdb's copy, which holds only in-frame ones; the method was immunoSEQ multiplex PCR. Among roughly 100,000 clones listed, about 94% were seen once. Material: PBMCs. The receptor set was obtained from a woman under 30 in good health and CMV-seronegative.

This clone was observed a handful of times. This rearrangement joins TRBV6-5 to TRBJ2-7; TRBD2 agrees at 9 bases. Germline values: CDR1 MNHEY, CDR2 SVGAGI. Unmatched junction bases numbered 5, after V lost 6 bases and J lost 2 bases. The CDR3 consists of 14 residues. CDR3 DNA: TGTGCCAGCAGCCCTAGCGGGACTACCTACGAGCAGTACTTC. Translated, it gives CASSPSGTTYEQYF.

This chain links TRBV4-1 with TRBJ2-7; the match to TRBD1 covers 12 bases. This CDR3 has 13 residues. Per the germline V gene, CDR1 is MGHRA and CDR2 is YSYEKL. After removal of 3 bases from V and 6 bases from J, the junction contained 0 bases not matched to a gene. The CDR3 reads CASSQGQGAEQYF. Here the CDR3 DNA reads TGCGCCAGCAGCCAGGGACAGGGGGCCGAGCAGTACTTC.

CDR3 amino acids: CASSSSGTSGAWDGELFF. CDR3 nucleotides: TGCGCCAGCAGCTCTTCCGGGACTAGCGGGGCATGGGACGGGGAGCTGTTTTTT. The chain combines TRBV5-1 with TRBJ2-2; 13 positions match TRBD2. The V gene end was trimmed by 3 bases and the J gene end by 7 bases; junction bases not matched to a gene: 12. This CDR3 region has 18 residues. Germline CDR1 is SGHRS and CDR2 is YFSETQ.

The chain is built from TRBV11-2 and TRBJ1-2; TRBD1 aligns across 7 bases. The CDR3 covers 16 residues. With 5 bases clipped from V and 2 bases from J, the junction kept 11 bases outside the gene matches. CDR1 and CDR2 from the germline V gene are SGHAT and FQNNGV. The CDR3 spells CASSPVKGARNYGYTF. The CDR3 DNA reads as TGTGCCAGCAGCCCCGTGAAGGGGGCGCGAAACTATGGCTACACCTTC. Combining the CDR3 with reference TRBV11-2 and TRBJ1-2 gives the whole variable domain EAGVAQSPRYKIIEKRQSVAFWCNPISGHATLYWYQQILGQGPKLLIQFQNNGVVDDSQLPKDRFSAERLKGVDSTLKIQPAKLEDSAVYLCASSPVKGARNYGYTFGSGTRLTVV.

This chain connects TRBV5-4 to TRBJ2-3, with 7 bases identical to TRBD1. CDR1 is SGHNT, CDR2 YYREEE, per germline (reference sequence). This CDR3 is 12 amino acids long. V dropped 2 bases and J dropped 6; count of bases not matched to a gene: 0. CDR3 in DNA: TGTGCCAGCAGCTTACAGGGGGATACGCAGTATTTT. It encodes CASSLQGDTQYF.

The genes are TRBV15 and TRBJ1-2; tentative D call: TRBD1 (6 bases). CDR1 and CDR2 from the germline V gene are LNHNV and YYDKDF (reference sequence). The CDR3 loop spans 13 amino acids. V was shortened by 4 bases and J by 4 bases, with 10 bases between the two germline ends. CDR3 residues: CATSKQGLYGYTF. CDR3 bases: TGTGCCACCAGCAAACAGGGTCTCTATGGCTACACCTTC. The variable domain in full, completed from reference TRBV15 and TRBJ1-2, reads DAMVIQNPRYQVTQFGKPVTLSCSQTLNHNVMYWYQQKSSQAPKLLFHYYDKDFNNEADTPDNFQSRRPNTSFCFLDIRSPGLGDTAMYLCATSKQGLYGYTFGSGTRLTVV.

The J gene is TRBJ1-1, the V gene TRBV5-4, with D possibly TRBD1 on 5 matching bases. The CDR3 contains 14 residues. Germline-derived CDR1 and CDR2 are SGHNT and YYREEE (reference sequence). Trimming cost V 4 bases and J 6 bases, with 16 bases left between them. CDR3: CASSTPAAGSEAFF. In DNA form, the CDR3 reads TGTGCCAGCAGCACCCCCGCGGCAGGGTCTGAAGCTTTCTTT.